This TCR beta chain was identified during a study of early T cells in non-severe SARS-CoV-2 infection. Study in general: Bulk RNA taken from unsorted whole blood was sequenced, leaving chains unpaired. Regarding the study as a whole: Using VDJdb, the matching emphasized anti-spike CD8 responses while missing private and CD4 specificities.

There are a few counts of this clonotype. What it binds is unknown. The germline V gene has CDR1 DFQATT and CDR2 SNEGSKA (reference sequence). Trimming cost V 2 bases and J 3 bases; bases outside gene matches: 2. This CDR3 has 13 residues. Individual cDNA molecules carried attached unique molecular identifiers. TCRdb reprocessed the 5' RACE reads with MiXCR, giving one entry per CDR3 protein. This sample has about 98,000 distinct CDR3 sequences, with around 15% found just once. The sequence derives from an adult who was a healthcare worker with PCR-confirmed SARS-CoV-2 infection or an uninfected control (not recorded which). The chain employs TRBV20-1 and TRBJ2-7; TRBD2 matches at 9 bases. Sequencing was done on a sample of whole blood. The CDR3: CSARLAGIYEQYF. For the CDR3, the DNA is TGCAGTGCTAGACTAGCGGGGATCTACGAGCAGTACTTC.